This TCR beta chain came from a study of blood T cells in healthy people across ages. PCR was performed a second time for 7 to 11 cycles using a sample-barcoded 5' primer and a J-beta primer mix. Each CDR3 protein is one row after TCRdb ran MiXCR on the 5' RACE reads. The sample lists some 760,000 distinct CDR3 sequences, more than 20% occurring once. Only a few counts were recorded for this clonotype. Its specificity is not known. Germline values: CDR1 SNHLY, CDR2 FYNNEI. After removal of 7 bases from V and 5 bases from J, the junction contained 8 bases not matched to a gene. CDR3 size: 15 residues. Study-wide findings and caveats: PBMCs went unsorted, and a conclusive naive versus antigen-experienced comparison was therefore prevented.

These data were likewise used in another study, on T cells of mothers and their children.

This chain links TRBV2 with TRBJ2-5; 12 nucleotides match TRBD2. The receptor was derived from a boy between 5 and 17 years old in good health. Sequenced: blood. CDR3 DNA: TGTGCCAGCATACTAGCGGGAGGCCTTGGGGAGACCCAGTACTTC. Its protein is CASILAGGLGETQYF.